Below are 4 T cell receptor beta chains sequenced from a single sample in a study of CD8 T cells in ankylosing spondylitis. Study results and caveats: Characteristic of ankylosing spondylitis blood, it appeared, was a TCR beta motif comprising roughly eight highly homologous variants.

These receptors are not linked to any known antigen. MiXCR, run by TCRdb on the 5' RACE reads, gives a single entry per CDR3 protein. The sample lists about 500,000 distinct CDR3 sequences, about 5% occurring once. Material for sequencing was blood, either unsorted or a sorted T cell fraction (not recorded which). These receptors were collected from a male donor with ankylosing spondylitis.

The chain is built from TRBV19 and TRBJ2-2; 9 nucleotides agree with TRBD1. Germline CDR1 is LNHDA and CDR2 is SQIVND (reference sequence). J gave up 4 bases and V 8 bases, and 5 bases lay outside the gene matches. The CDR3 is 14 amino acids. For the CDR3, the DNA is TGTGCCAGTCGCATGACAGGGGGCACCGGGGAGCTGTTTTTT. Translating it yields CASRMTGGTGELFF. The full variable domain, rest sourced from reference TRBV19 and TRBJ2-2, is DGGITQSPKYLFRKEGQNVTLSCEQNLNHDAMYWYRQDPGQGLRLIYYSQIVNDFQKGDIAEGYSVSREKKESFPLTVTSAQKNPTAFYLCASRMTGGTGELFFGEGSRLTVL.

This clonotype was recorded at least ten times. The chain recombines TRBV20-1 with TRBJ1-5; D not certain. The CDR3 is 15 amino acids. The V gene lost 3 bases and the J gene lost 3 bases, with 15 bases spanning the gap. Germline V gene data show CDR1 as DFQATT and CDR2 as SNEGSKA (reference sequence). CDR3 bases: TGCAGTGCTAGTGGAGCCGGGTGGGTCAATCAGCCCCAGCATTTT. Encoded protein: CSASGAGWVNQPQHF.

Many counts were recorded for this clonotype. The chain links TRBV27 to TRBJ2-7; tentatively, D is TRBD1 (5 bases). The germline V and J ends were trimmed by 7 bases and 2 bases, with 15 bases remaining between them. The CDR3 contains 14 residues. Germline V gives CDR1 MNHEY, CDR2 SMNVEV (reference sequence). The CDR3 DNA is TGTGCCAGCACCCGTCTGGGGCGCGCCTACGAGCAGTACTTC. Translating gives CASTRLGRAYEQYF.

The CDR3 nucleotides read TGTGCCAGCAGTGCTCCGGGACCTCGTAGTGAGCAGTACTTC. Amino acid sequence: CASSAPGPRSEQYF. This rearrangement joins TRBV25-1 to TRBJ2-7; D could derive from TRBD1 or TRBD2 (5 bases each). Germline lookup yields CDR1 MGHDK and CDR2 SYGVNS. The ends were cut back, 4 bases at V and 7 bases at J, with 17 bases in the middle. The CDR3 sequence is 14 residues long.